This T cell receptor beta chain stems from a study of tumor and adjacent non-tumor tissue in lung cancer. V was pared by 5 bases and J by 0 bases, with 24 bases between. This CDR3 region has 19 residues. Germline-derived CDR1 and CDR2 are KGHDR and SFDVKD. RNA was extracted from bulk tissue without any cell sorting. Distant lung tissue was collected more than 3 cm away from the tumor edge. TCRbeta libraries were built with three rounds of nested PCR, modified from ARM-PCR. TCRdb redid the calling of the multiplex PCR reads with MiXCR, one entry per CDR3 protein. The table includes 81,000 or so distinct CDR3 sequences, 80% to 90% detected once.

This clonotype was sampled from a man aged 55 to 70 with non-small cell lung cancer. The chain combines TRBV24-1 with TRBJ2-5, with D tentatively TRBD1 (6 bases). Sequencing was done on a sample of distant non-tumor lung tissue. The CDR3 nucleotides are TGTGCCACCAGTGTAAACAGGGACCTTAACAACTTGTACCAAGAGACCCAGTACTTC. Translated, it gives CATSVNRDLNNLYQETQYF.